A selection of T cell receptor beta chains follows, all from one sample in a study of post-analysis software for immune sequencing data. TCRdb processed the PCR reads anew with MiXCR; each CDR3 protein has one entry. This sample carries hundreds of thousands of distinct CDR3 sequences, 25% to 30% of them seen once, and the ten largest clones take 0.56%. The sequenced sample consisted of blood. Receptors were obtained from a girl under 18 with multiple sclerosis. The CDR3 runs from the conserved cysteine through the conserved F or W. D genes are given only for firm matches. The size entry is marked missing in some rows and otherwise reads once, few, many or a size class.

j_gene: TRBJ2-2; abundance: once; v_gene: TRBV20-1; d_gene: TRBD2; CDR3nt: TGCAGTGCTAGGAGGGAAGGACTAGACACCGGGGAGCTGTTTTTT; CDR3aa: CSARREGLDTGELFF
j_gene: TRBJ2-3; abundance: .; v_gene: TRBV20-1; d_gene: TRBD1; CDR3nt: TGCAGTGCCGCCCAAGTAAGACAGGGAACAGATACGCAGTATTTT; CDR3aa: CSAAQVRQGTDTQYF
j_gene: TRBJ1-1; abundance: many; v_gene: TRBV18; d_gene: .; CDR3nt: TGTGCCAGCACAGAGAACACTGAAGCTTTCTTT; CDR3aa: CASTENTEAFF
j_gene: TRBJ2-1; abundance: few; v_gene: TRBV5-1; d_gene: .; CDR3nt: TGCGCCAGCAGCTTGGCCCATAGGAATGAGCAGTTCTTC; CDR3aa: CASSLAHRNEQFF
j_gene: TRBJ2-7; abundance: few; v_gene: TRBV7-2; d_gene: TRBD2; CDR3nt: TGTGCCAGCAGCCAAGGGGACTACAACGAGCAGTACTTC; CDR3aa: CASSQGDYNEQYF
j_gene: TRBJ2-5; abundance: few; v_gene: TRBV7-2; d_gene: .; CDR3nt: TGTGCCAGCAGCTTACTTGGGACGGAAGAGACCCAGTACTTC; CDR3aa: CASSLLGTEETQYF
j_gene: TRBJ1-5; abundance: .; v_gene: TRBV7-9; d_gene: .; CDR3nt: TGTGCCAGCAGCGGTCTCCCACGGGCCCCGCATGGCAATCAGCCCCAGCATTTT; CDR3aa: CASSGLPRAPHGNQPQHF
j_gene: TRBJ2-3; abundance: few; v_gene: TRBV6-6; d_gene: .; CDR3nt: TGTGCCAGCATAGCCCCAGGGGCCATGAGCACAGATACGCAGTATTTT; CDR3aa: CASIAPGAMSTDTQYF
j_gene: TRBJ2-1; abundance: .; v_gene: TRBV6-2/TRBV6-3; d_gene: .; CDR3nt: TGTGCCAGCAGTCGACAGGGAGGTCTCTCCTACGAGCAGTTCTTC; CDR3aa: CASSRQGGLSYEQFF
j_gene: TRBJ2-1; abundance: .; v_gene: TRBV5-1; d_gene: TRBD2; CDR3nt: TGCGCCAGCAGCCCCACATGGACTAGCGGGGCGATAGGGAATGAGCAGTTCTTC; CDR3aa: CASSPTWTSGAIGNEQFF
j_gene: TRBJ1-5; abundance: few; v_gene: TRBV20-1; d_gene: TRBD1; CDR3nt: TGCAGTGCTAGAGATTGGGGACAGGACTATAGCAATCAGCCCCAGCATTTT; CDR3aa: CSARDWGQDYSNQPQHF
j_gene: TRBJ2-3; abundance: few; v_gene: TRBV7-9; d_gene: .; CDR3nt: TGTGCCAGCAGCTTAGCGTCCGACCAGAAACCAGATACGCAGTATTTT; CDR3aa: CASSLASDQKPDTQYF
j_gene: TRBJ2-5; abundance: few; v_gene: TRBV7-2; d_gene: .; CDR3nt: TGTGCCAGCAGCTCCAACGGGCTCCAAGAGACCCAGTACTTC; CDR3aa: CASSSNGLQETQYF
j_gene: TRBJ2-7; abundance: .; v_gene: TRBV9; d_gene: .; CDR3nt: TGTGCCAGCAGCGTAGGAATAGAGACAATGGGCCTCCGCGCCCACGAGCAGTACTTC; CDR3aa: CASSVGIETMGLRAHEQYF
j_gene: TRBJ2-1; abundance: .; v_gene: TRBV20-1; d_gene: .; CDR3nt: TGCAGTGCCGGGATTTCGGTACACTCCTACATTGAGCAGTTCTTC; CDR3aa: CSAGISVHSYIEQFF
j_gene: TRBJ1-1; abundance: .; v_gene: TRBV3-1; d_gene: .; CDR3nt: TGTGCCAGCAGCCAATCCGGGACACCGAACACTGAAGCTTTCTTT; CDR3aa: CASSQSGTPNTEAFF
j_gene: TRBJ2-5; abundance: few; v_gene: TRBV28; d_gene: .; CDR3nt: TGTGCCAGCAGTTTCTATGACGGTCAAGAGACCCAGTACTTC; CDR3aa: CASSFYDGQETQYF
j_gene: TRBJ2-1; abundance: many; v_gene: TRBV29-1; d_gene: TRBD2; CDR3nt: TGCAGCGTTAGCACCGGACTAGCGGGAGCGGGTGGGCAGTTCTTC; CDR3aa: CSVSTGLAGAGGQFF
j_gene: TRBJ2-1; abundance: .; v_gene: TRBV21-1; d_gene: .; CDR3nt: TGTGCCAGCACCGAAAAGGTGATAGCGGGTCACATAAACAATGAGCGGTTCTTC; CDR3aa: CASTEKVIAGHINNERFF
j_gene: TRBJ2-1; abundance: few; v_gene: TRBV20-1; d_gene: TRBD2; CDR3nt: TGCAGTGCAAACTACCCGGGACTAGCGGGAGGACTAGGCCTGACTGAGCAGTTCTTC; CDR3aa: CSANYPGLAGGLGLTEQFF
j_gene: TRBJ1-2; abundance: .; v_gene: TRBV27; d_gene: .; CDR3nt: TGTGCCAGCAAATCTGTCTATGGCTACACCTTC; CDR3aa: CASKSVYGYTF
j_gene: TRBJ1-2; abundance: .; v_gene: TRBV5-1; d_gene: .; CDR3nt: TGCGCCAGCAGCTTGACGGCAGGGAGAGGCTACACCTTC; CDR3aa: CASSLTAGRGYTF
j_gene: TRBJ2-1; abundance: many; v_gene: TRBV6-5; d_gene: .; CDR3nt: TGTGCCAGCAGGGGACCCAATGAGCAGTTCTTC; CDR3aa: CASRGPNEQFF
j_gene: TRBJ2-1; abundance: many; v_gene: TRBV7-2; d_gene: .; CDR3nt: TGTGCCAGCAGCTTAGGGGGTAGCGTGAGGGAGCAGTTCTTC; CDR3aa: CASSLGGSVREQFF
j_gene: TRBJ2-5; abundance: .; v_gene: TRBV24-1; d_gene: TRBD1; CDR3nt: TGTGCCACCAGTGACTCACAGGGGGCGCGTCGGGAGACCCAGTACTTC; CDR3aa: CATSDSQGARRETQYF
j_gene: TRBJ2-1; abundance: few; v_gene: TRBV7-7; d_gene: .; CDR3nt: TGTGCTAGCAGCTTAGCGTCTGGGGGCGAGCAGTTCTTC; CDR3aa: CASSLASGGEQFF
j_gene: TRBJ2-7; abundance: .; v_gene: TRBV4-3; d_gene: .; CDR3nt: TGCGCCAGCAGCCAAGATGGGACGGCCTCCTACGAGCAGTACTTC; CDR3aa: CASSQDGTASYEQYF
j_gene: TRBJ1-1; abundance: few; v_gene: TRBV5-1; d_gene: .; CDR3nt: TGCGCCAGCAGCTCCGACAGAGCTGAAGCTTTCTTT; CDR3aa: CASSSDRAEAFF
j_gene: TRBJ2-4; abundance: .; v_gene: TRBV11-3; d_gene: .; CDR3nt: TGTGCCAGCAGCCCCGGCCCCGGACAAAAAAACATTCAGTACTTC; CDR3aa: CASSPGPGQKNIQYF
j_gene: TRBJ2-3; abundance: .; v_gene: TRBV12-3/TRBV12-4; d_gene: TRBD1; CDR3nt: TGTGCCAGCAGTTTTGGGGACAGGGGATTGACAGATGCGCAGTATTTT; CDR3aa: CASSFGDRGLTDAQYF
j_gene: TRBJ1-5; abundance: .; v_gene: TRBV18; d_gene: .; CDR3nt: TGTGCCAGCTCACCATTGGACGGGAATCAGCCCCAGCATTTT; CDR3aa: CASSPLDGNQPQHF
j_gene: TRBJ2-3; abundance: few; v_gene: TRBV29-1; d_gene: TRBD2; CDR3nt: TGCAGCGTTTCTAGCGGGAGCACAGATACGCAGTATTTT; CDR3aa: CSVSSGSTDTQYF
j_gene: TRBJ2-1; abundance: few; v_gene: TRBV20-1; d_gene: TRBD2; CDR3nt: TGCAGTGCTGAGACGGGACTAGCGGACAATGAGCAGTTCTTC; CDR3aa: CSAETGLADNEQFF
j_gene: TRBJ1-2; abundance: .; v_gene: TRBV20-1; d_gene: .; CDR3nt: TGCAGTGCTTCGGGCCGTGGGTATGGCTACACCTTC; CDR3aa: CSASGRGYGYTF
j_gene: TRBJ2-5; abundance: few; v_gene: TRBV27; d_gene: TRBD1; CDR3nt: TGTGCCAGCAGTTTACTGGGACAGTCTACTCAAGAGACCCAGTACTTC; CDR3aa: CASSLLGQSTQETQYF
j_gene: TRBJ2-1; abundance: .; v_gene: TRBV5-1; d_gene: TRBD2; CDR3nt: TGCGCCAGCAGGGAAGGACTAGGCTCCTACAATGAGCAGTTCTTC; CDR3aa: CASREGLGSYNEQFF
j_gene: TRBJ2-1; abundance: few; v_gene: TRBV5-1; d_gene: TRBD1; CDR3nt: TGCGCCAGCAGCTACGACAGGGGTTACAATGAGCAGTTCTTC; CDR3aa: CASSYDRGYNEQFF
j_gene: TRBJ2-7; abundance: few; v_gene: TRBV5-6; d_gene: .; CDR3nt: TGTGCCAGCAGCAACTTGGGTCGGGGCTACGAGCAGTACTTC; CDR3aa: CASSNLGRGYEQYF
j_gene: TRBJ2-1; abundance: few; v_gene: TRBV15; d_gene: .; CDR3nt: TGTGCCACCAGCAGGTCTGAATACCACAATGAGCAGTTCTTC; CDR3aa: CATSRSEYHNEQFF
j_gene: TRBJ1-5; abundance: .; v_gene: TRBV6-1; d_gene: .; CDR3nt: TGTGCCAGCAGTGAAGTCCAGGCGATCACGCCCTATCAGCCCCAGCATTTT; CDR3aa: CASSEVQAITPYQPQHF
j_gene: TRBJ2-7; abundance: few; v_gene: TRBV24-1; d_gene: .; CDR3nt: TGTGCCACCAGTGATTTTTCGGGGAGTGACGAGCAGTACTTC; CDR3aa: CATSDFSGSDEQYF
j_gene: TRBJ2-5; abundance: .; v_gene: TRBV12-3/TRBV12-4; d_gene: TRBD2; CDR3nt: TGTGCCAGCAGTAGGACTAGCGGTGTGGAGACCCAGTACTTC; CDR3aa: CASSRTSGVETQYF
j_gene: TRBJ2-5; abundance: .; v_gene: TRBV11-3; d_gene: TRBD2; CDR3nt: TGTGCCAGCAGCCCCGTGGCCTCGGGAGGGACCCAGTACTTC; CDR3aa: CASSPVASGGTQYF
j_gene: TRBJ1-6; abundance: .; v_gene: TRBV20-1; d_gene: .; CDR3nt: TGCAGTGTCCTCCCGGATTCACCCCTCCACTTT; CDR3aa: CSVLPDSPLHF
j_gene: TRBJ1-4; abundance: .; v_gene: TRBV27; d_gene: .; CDR3nt: TGTGCCAGCAGGTCAAATTTAGAAAAACTGTTTTTT; CDR3aa: CASRSNLEKLFF
j_gene: TRBJ2-5; abundance: many; v_gene: TRBV29-1; d_gene: TRBD2; CDR3nt: TGCAGCGTTGAAAACTCCGAGTTTAGCGGGAGACCCCAGTACTTC; CDR3aa: CSVENSEFSGRPQYF
j_gene: TRBJ2-7; abundance: .; v_gene: TRBV20-1; d_gene: .; CDR3nt: TGCAGTGCTACCGGCGGGATTCAATACAATGAGCAGTACTTC; CDR3aa: CSATGGIQYNEQYF
j_gene: TRBJ2-7; abundance: .; v_gene: TRBV6-5; d_gene: TRBD1; CDR3nt: TGTGCCAGCAGTGGGACAGAAGGTCCTAACGAGCAGTACTTC; CDR3aa: CASSGTEGPNEQYF
j_gene: TRBJ1-6; abundance: few; v_gene: TRBV3-1; d_gene: TRBD1; CDR3nt: TGTGCCAGCAGCCCCCGACAGGGGGGAAATTCACCCCTCCACTTT; CDR3aa: CASSPRQGGNSPLHF
j_gene: TRBJ2-6; abundance: .; v_gene: TRBV3-1; d_gene: TRBD1; CDR3nt: TGTGCCAGCAGCAAACAGGGGGCAAGCTCTGGGGCCAACGTCCTGACTTTC; CDR3aa: CASSKQGASSGANVLTF
j_gene: TRBJ2-5; abundance: .; v_gene: TRBV20-1; d_gene: .; CDR3nt: TGCAGTGCTAGTCCCACTAGTTCAGAGACCCAGTACTTC; CDR3aa: CSASPTSSETQYF
j_gene: TRBJ1-5; abundance: once; v_gene: TRBV2; d_gene: .; CDR3nt: TGTGCCAGCCGCAATTTCCCCATCGGGGGGCGCAATCAGCCCCAGCATTTT; CDR3aa: CASRNFPIGGRNQPQHF
j_gene: TRBJ1-2; abundance: .; v_gene: TRBV2; d_gene: .; CDR3nt: TGTGCCAGCAGTGACCCCGGAAATGGCTACACCTTC; CDR3aa: CASSDPGNGYTF
j_gene: TRBJ2-7; abundance: few; v_gene: TRBV6-6; d_gene: .; CDR3nt: TGTGCCAGCATCTGGGGCAGGGGAGGGTCCTACGAGCAGTACTTC; CDR3aa: CASIWGRGGSYEQYF
j_gene: TRBJ2-5; abundance: .; v_gene: TRBV2; d_gene: .; CDR3nt: TGTGTCAGCAGGGACGACAGGAATAAAGAGACCCAGTACTTC; CDR3aa: CVSRDDRNKETQYF
j_gene: TRBJ1-2; abundance: few; v_gene: TRBV10-3; d_gene: TRBD1; CDR3nt: TGTGCCACCCATGGGGGACAGGTTTCTAACTATGGCTACACCTTC; CDR3aa: CATHGGQVSNYGYTF